This is a list of T cell receptor beta chains from one sample in a study of T cell responses to AZD1222 COVID-19 vaccine. TCRdb's table, derived via immunoSEQ multiplex PCR, lists solely in-frame clones and lacks some. The data contain about 150,000 clones, 91% of them singletons. This sample comprised peripheral blood, obtained on day 0 of AZD1222 vaccination. The source of these receptors is an adult in good health. Both conserved end residues are part of each CDR3. Each record gives: V gene, J gene, D gene, CDR3 length, clone size, CDR3 protein, CDR3 DNA. The D gene is left open where the match is weak. The size of a clone is reported for some rows only, either as once, few or many, or as a class for expanded clones.

TRBV5-4,TRBJ2-3,-,16,-,CASSPGTLPSTDTQYF,TGTGCCAGCAGCCCAGGGACACTCCCGAGCACAGATACGCAGTATTTT
TRBV27,TRBJ1-1,-,13,-,CASSLVQGTEAFF,TGTGCCAGCAGTTTAGTGCAGGGCACTGAAGCTTTCTTT
TRBV6-2/TRBV6-3,TRBJ2-2,-,14,-,CASSYTQNTGELFF,TGTGCCAGCAGTTACACACAGAACACCGGGGAGCTGTTTTTT
TRBV29-1,TRBJ2-3,TRBD2,18,-,CSVSPRASGSSSTDTQYF,TGCAGCGTTTCCCCGAGGGCTAGCGGCTCTTCTAGCACAGATACGCAGTATTTT
TRBV5-4,TRBJ1-1,-,17,once,CASSLGSGGMSDTEAFF,TGTGCCAGCAGCTTGGGGTCCGGGGGCATGTCGGACACTGAAGCTTTCTTT
TRBV7-2,TRBJ1-2,-,13,-,CASSLAANYGYTF,TGTGCCAGCAGCTTAGCAGCTAACTATGGCTACACCTTC
TRBV9,TRBJ2-5,-,14,-,CASSVVSGGETQYF,TGTGCCAGCAGCGTAGTATCAGGAGGGGAGACCCAGTACTTC
TRBV6-1,TRBJ1-5,-,16,-,CASSERTDRLRQPQHF,TGTGCCAGCAGTGAAAGAACCGACAGGTTACGACAGCCCCAGCATTTT
TRBV6-4,TRBJ2-7,-,13,-,CASSDSAGGIQYF,TGTGCCAGCAGTGACTCGGCTGGGGGCATCCAGTACTTC
TRBV18,TRBJ2-1,-,15,-,CASSHPSLAYNEQFF,TGTGCCAGCTCACACCCTAGCCTGGCCTACAATGAGCAGTTCTTC
TRBV25-1,TRBJ1-4,-,14,once,CASSDTGKSEKLFF,TGTGCCAGCAGTGACACAGGGAAGAGTGAAAAACTGTTTTTT
TRBV6-5,TRBJ2-1,TRBD2,14,-,CATQPGLAYNEQFF,TGTGCCACCCAACCGGGACTAGCTTACAATGAGCAGTTCTTC
TRBV27,TRBJ2-1,-,18,-,CASSLLSQGGPLGNEQFF,TGTGCCAGCAGTTTACTTTCGCAGGGTGGTCCCCTAGGCAATGAGCAGTTCTTC
TRBV5-1,TRBJ1-1,TRBD1,13,-,CASSFGQGPEAFF,TGCGCCAGCAGCTTCGGACAGGGTCCTGAAGCTTTCTTT
TRBV7-3,TRBJ2-7,-,15,-,CASSDWTVHSYEQYF,TGTGCCAGCAGCGATTGGACAGTCCACTCCTACGAGCAGTACTTC
TRBV10-2,TRBJ2-1,TRBD2,13,-,CASSESRSGTSFF,TGCGCCAGCAGTGAGTCTCGTAGCGGGACTTCGTTCTTC
TRBV9,TRBJ2-1,TRBD2,15,-,CASTPRGRGDNEQFF,TGTGCCAGCACCCCGCGGGGGCGGGGGGACAATGAGCAGTTCTTC
TRBV10-3,TRBJ2-5,TRBD1,16,once,CAISEGDRGREETQYF,TGTGCCATCAGTGAGGGGGACAGGGGGCGTGAAGAGACCCAGTACTTC
TRBV25-1,TRBJ2-1,TRBD2,15,-,CASSSGGSTYNEQFF,TGTGCCAGCAGTTCGGGCGGGAGTACCTACAATGAGCAGTTCTTC
TRBV2,TRBJ1-6,-,17,once,CASSERRQGGLGSPLHF,TGTGCCAGCAGTGAGAGACGTCAGGGCGGCCTGGGTTCACCCCTCCACTTT
TRBV6-4,TRBJ1-1,-,13,-,CASSPTSNTEAFF,TGTGCCAGCAGTCCCACGAGTAACACTGAAGCTTTCTTT
TRBV5-6,TRBJ2-7,-,14,-,CASSFSGASYEQYF,TGTGCCAGCAGCTTCTCGGGAGCCTCCTACGAGCAGTACTTC
TRBV14,TRBJ1-6,-,15,-,CASSQSDRDNSPLHF,TGTGCCAGCAGCCAATCCGACAGAGATAATTCACCCCTCCACTTT
TRBV11-3,TRBJ2-5,-,15,-,CASSPRAADQETQYF,TGTGCCAGCAGCCCAAGGGCGGCGGACCAAGAGACCCAGTACTTC
TRBV7-3,TRBJ2-2,TRBD2,16,-,CASSSGLAGITGELFF,TGTGCCAGCAGCTCGGGACTAGCGGGGATCACCGGGGAGCTGTTTTTT
TRBV20-1,TRBJ2-5,-,13,-,CSASLEGRETQYF,TGCAGTGCTAGTCTGGAGGGTAGGGAGACCCAGTACTTC
TRBV7-8,TRBJ2-7,TRBD1,15,-,CASSRRQGALDEQYF,TGTGCCAGCAGCCGACGACAGGGGGCTCTCGACGAGCAGTACTTC
TRBV27,TRBJ2-7,TRBD1,14,few,CASAGQDSSYEQYF,TGTGCCAGCGCCGGACAGGACAGCTCCTACGAGCAGTACTTC
TRBV5-1,TRBJ1-5,-,14,-,CASSLIGGDQPQHF,TGCGCCAGCAGCTTGATCGGGGGAGATCAGCCCCAGCATTTT
TRBV11-3,TRBJ2-7,-,13,few,CASSLADGYEQYF,TGTGCCAGCAGCTTGGCGGACGGGTACGAGCAGTACTTC
TRBV13,TRBJ2-7,TRBD1,17,-,CASSRSGTGTGSYEQYF,TGTGCCAGCAGCCGCTCCGGGACAGGGACGGGTTCCTACGAGCAGTACTTC
TRBV6-5,TRBJ2-3,TRBD1,14,once,CASSWDRDGDTQYF,TGTGCCAGCAGTTGGGACAGGGACGGGGATACGCAGTATTTT